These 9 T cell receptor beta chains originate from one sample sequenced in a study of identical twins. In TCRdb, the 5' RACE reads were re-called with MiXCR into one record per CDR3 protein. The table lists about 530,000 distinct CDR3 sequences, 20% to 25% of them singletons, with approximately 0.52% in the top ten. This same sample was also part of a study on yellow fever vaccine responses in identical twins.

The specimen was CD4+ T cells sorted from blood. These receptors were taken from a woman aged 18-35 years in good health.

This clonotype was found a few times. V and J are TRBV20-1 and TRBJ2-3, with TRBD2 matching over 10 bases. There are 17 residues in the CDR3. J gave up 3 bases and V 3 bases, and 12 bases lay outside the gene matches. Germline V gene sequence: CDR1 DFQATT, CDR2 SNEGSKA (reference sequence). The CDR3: CSARHPWASGSTDTQYF. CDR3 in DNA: TGCAGTGCTAGGCATCCCTGGGCTAGCGGGAGTACAGATACGCAGTATTTT.

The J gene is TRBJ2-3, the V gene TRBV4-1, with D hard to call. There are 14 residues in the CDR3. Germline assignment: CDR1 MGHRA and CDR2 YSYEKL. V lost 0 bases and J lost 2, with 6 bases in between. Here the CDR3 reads CASSQEHNTDTQYF. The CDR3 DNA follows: TGCGCCAGCAGCCAAGAACACAACACAGATACGCAGTATTTT.

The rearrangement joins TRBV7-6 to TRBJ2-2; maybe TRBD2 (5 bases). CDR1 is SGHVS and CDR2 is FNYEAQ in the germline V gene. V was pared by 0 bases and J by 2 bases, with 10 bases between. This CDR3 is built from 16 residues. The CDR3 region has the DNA TGTGCCAGCAGCTTAGCTGAGGGATACAACACCGGGGAGCTGTTTTTT. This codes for CASSLAEGYNTGELFF.

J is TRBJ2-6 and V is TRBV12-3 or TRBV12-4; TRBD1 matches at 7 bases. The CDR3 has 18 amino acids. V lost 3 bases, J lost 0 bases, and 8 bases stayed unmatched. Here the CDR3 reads CASSFLQGISSGANVLTF. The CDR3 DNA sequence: TGTGCCAGCAGTTTCCTACAGGGGATTAGCTCTGGGGCCAACGTCCTGACTTTC.

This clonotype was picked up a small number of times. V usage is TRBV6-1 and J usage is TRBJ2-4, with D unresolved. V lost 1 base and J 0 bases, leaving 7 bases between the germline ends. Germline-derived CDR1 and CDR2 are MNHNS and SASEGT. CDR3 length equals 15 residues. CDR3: CASSEGLQAKNIQYF. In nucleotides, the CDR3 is TGTGCCAGCAGTGAAGGGCTGCAAGCCAAAAACATTCAGTACTTC.

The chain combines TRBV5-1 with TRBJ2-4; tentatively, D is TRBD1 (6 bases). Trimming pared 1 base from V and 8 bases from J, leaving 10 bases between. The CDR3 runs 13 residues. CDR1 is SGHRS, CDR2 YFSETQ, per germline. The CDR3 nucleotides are TGCGCCAGCAGCTTGCAGGGGCCGGACATTCAGTACTTC. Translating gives CASSLQGPDIQYF.

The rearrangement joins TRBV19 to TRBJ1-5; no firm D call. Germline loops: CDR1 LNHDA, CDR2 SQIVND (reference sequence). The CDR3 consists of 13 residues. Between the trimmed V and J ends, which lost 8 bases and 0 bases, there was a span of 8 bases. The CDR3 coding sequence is TGTGCCAGTGCCGACCGTAGCAATCAGCCCCAGCATTTT. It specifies CASADRSNQPQHF.

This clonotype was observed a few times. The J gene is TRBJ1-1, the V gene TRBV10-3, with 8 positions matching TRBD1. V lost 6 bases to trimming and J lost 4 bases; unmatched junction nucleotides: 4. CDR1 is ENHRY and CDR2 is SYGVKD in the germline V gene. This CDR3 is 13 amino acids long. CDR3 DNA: TGTGCCATCAGGGACAGGGAGATCACTGAAGCTTTCTTT. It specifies CAIRDREITEAFF.

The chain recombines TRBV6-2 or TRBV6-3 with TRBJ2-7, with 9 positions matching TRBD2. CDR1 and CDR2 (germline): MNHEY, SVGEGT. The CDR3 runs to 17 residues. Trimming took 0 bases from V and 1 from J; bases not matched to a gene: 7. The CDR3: CASSYSRLAGRSYEQYF. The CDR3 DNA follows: TGTGCCAGCAGTTACTCGAGGCTAGCGGGACGGTCCTACGAGCAGTACTTC.